Below are 28 T cell receptor beta chains sequenced from a single sample in a study of T cell clones after liver transplantation. Only in-frame clones appear in the TCRdb table, and some are missing; sequencing was by immunoSEQ multiplex PCR. The repertoire holds fewer than 20,000 clones, with approximately 88% as singletons. This specimen was CD8+ T cells from blood, taken before liver transplant. These receptor sequences come from a human donor who received a liver transplant.

The rearrangement joins TRBV6-6 to TRBJ1-1, with D unresolved. The CDR3 is 16 amino acids. CDR1 is MNHNY, CDR2 SVGAGI, per germline (reference sequence). V lost 6 bases and J lost 4, with 21 bases in between. CDR3 protein: CASSPYGGFVSTEAFF. Here the CDR3 DNA reads TGTGCCAGCAGCCCCTACGGAGGGTTTGTGAGCACTGAAGCTTTCTTT.

V gene TRBV7-9 combines with J gene TRBJ1-2; no clear D. Germline-derived CDR1 and CDR2 are SEHNR and FQNEAQ (reference sequence). This CDR3 is built from 19 residues. V shed 1 base and J shed 2 bases, with 23 bases lying between them. CDR3 coding DNA: TGTGCCAGCAGCTTAGTTTATATGAAGGGTCGGAAATCGAACTATGGCTACACCTTC. It is translated as CASSLVYMKGRKSNYGYTF.

The J gene is TRBJ1-2, the V gene TRBV28, with D unclear. There are 10 residues in the CDR3. Germline V gene sequence: CDR1 MDHEN, CDR2 SYDVKM. The ends were cut back, 6 bases at V and 4 bases at J, with 3 bases in the middle. Here the CDR3 DNA reads TGTGCCAGCAGCGGCTATGGCTACACCTTC. This translates into CASSGYGYTF.

This chain joins TRBV19 and TRBJ1-1; D gene ambiguous. With 9 bases removed from V and 6 bases from J, the gap between germline ends came to 17 bases. CDR1 is LNHDA, CDR2 SQIVND, per germline (reference sequence). The CDR3 has 13 amino acids. The CDR3 coding sequence is TGTGCCAGCAAGGACGGCTCGAGTGCTGAAGCTTTCTTT. It is translated as CASKDGSSAEAFF.

The chain employs TRBV6-8 and TRBJ2-7; D possibly corresponds to TRBD2 (6 bases). CDR1 and CDR2 (germline): MNHGY, SAAAGT. Trimming removed 3 bases from V and 4 bases from J, with 16 bases in between. The CDR3 is 15 amino acids. The CDR3 DNA reads TGTGCCAGCAGTTATTTAGGCGGGAAGGGATACGAGCAGTACTTC. It is translated as CASSYLGGKGYEQYF.

This clone showed up just a few times. The V and J genes are TRBV28 and TRBJ2-7; tentatively, D is TRBD1 (5 bases). The CDR3 has 15 amino acids. V was shortened by 7 bases and J by 5 bases, with 21 bases between the two germline ends. Looked up from germline, CDR1 is MDHEN and CDR2 is SYDVKM. CDR3 amino acids: CASTVTIQGSNEQYF. The CDR3 DNA is TGTGCCAGCACTGTTACGATTCAGGGATCCAACGAGCAGTACTTC.

Comments on this clone: The junction departs from germline at one end; a sequencing error may be responsible. This rearrangement joins TRBV2 to TRBJ1-1; the D gene is possibly TRBD1 (5 bases). The CDR3 has 8 residues. Germline V lookup: CDR1 SNHLY, CDR2 FYNNEI. CDR3: CASSEGPF. CDR3 nucleotide sequence: TGTGCCAGCAGTGAGGGGCCCTTT.

This chain links TRBV9 with TRBJ2-3; D ambiguous. The CDR3 has 17 residues. V dropped 0 bases and J dropped 3 bases, with 17 bases sitting between them. CDR1 is SGDLS and CDR2 is YYNGEE in the germline V gene. Here the CDR3 DNA reads TGTGCCAGCAGCGTAGAACTCGAAAGCACTTTTACAGATACGCAGTATTTT. Protein product: CASSVELESTFTDTQYF.

V and J are TRBV5-1 and TRBJ1-2; D gene ambiguous. Per germline, CDR1 SGHRS and CDR2 YFSETQ. CDR3 length: 13 residues. Trimming took off 0 bases at V and 6 bases at J, with 9 bases between the two ends. The CDR3 here is CASSLEEGDGYTF. CDR3 sequence (DNA): TGCGCCAGCAGCTTGGAAGAGGGCGATGGCTACACCTTC. The entire variable domain, with the rest obtained from reference TRBV5-1 and TRBJ1-2, is as follows: KAGVTQTPRYLIKTRGQQVTLSCSPISGHRSVSWYQQTPGQGLQFLFEYFSETQRNKGNFPGRFSGRQFSNSRSEMNVSTLELGDSALYLCASSLEEGDGYTFGSGTRLTVV.

This rearrangement joins TRBV30 to TRBJ1-1, with 8 bases lining up with TRBD1. The CDR3 sequence is 13 residues long. J lost 3 bases, V lost 2 bases, and 2 bases had no gene match. Germline CDR1 is GTSNPN and CDR2 is SVGIG (reference sequence). The CDR3 spells CAWSQDRDTEAFF. The CDR3 DNA sequence: TGTGCCTGGAGTCAGGACAGGGACACTGAAGCTTTCTTT. Supplemented by reference TRBV30 and TRBJ1-1, the full variable domain reads SQTIHQWPATLVQPVGSPLSLECTVEGTSNPNLYWYRQAAGRGLQLLFYSVGIGQISSEVPQNLSASRPQDRQFILSSKKLLLSDSGFYLCAWSQDRDTEAFFGQGTRLTVV.

V usage is TRBV27 and J usage is TRBJ2-3; 12 nucleotides align to TRBD2. Germline assignment: CDR1 MNHEY and CDR2 SMNVEV (reference sequence). The CDR3 length is 16 residues. V lost 4 bases, J lost 3 bases, and 5 bases stayed unmatched. Here the CDR3 reads CASSSRGLAGTDTQYF. The CDR3 DNA reads as TGTGCCAGCAGTTCCCGCGGACTAGCGGGAACAGATACGCAGTATTTT.

The chain couples TRBV19 to TRBJ1-1, with 8 bases identical to TRBD1. The CDR3 has 15 amino acids. Germline loops: CDR1 LNHDA, CDR2 SQIVND (reference sequence). Germline trimming cut 5 bases from V and 1 base from J; bases unmatched to any gene: 6. The CDR3: CASSATGTGNTEAFF. CDR3 sequence (DNA): TGTGCCAGTAGTGCCACCGGGACAGGGAACACTGAAGCTTTCTTT.

This chain links TRBV11-2 with TRBJ2-2; the D is unclear. Germline CDR1 and CDR2: SGHAT and FQNNGV. The CDR3 runs 16 residues. V shed 1 base and J shed 3 bases, with 12 bases lying between them. CDR3 sequence (DNA): TGTGCCAGCAGCTTAGGCGGCTCGGCGGACACCGGGGAGCTGTTTTTT. Translation: CASSLGGSADTGELFF.

This clone was recorded a few times. The chain combines TRBV28 with TRBJ1-2; 7 bases fit TRBD1. The CDR3 extends over 14 amino acids. CDR1 and CDR2 (germline): MDHEN, SYDVKM. V was pared by 2 bases and J by 2 bases, with 2 bases of the junction left unmatched. The CDR3, as DNA: TGTGCCAGCAGTTTAGACAGGGTAAACTATGGCTACACCTTC. Translated, it gives CASSLDRVNYGYTF.

The chain has TRBV27 and TRBJ1-2; tentatively, D is TRBD1 (6 bases). The CDR3 contains 14 residues. Trimming shortened V by 7 bases and J by 2 bases, and 14 bases separated the two germline ends. CDR1 and CDR2 (germline): MNHEY, SMNVEV (reference sequence). The CDR3 region is CASTSVQGNYGYTF. For the CDR3, the DNA is TGTGCCAGCACCTCCGTTCAGGGGAACTATGGCTACACCTTC.

The chain couples TRBV14 to TRBJ1-1, with D hard to call. CDR3 length: 15 residues. V was cut by 4 bases and J by 0 bases, with 12 bases left in between. Germline CDR1 SGHDN, CDR2 FVKESK. This chain's CDR3 is CASSPREAMNTEAFF. CDR3 in DNA: TGTGCCAGCAGCCCCCGCGAGGCGATGAACACTGAAGCTTTCTTT. Full variable domain (remainder filled in from reference TRBV14 and TRBJ1-1): EAGVTQFPSHSVIEKGQTVTLRCDPISGHDNLYWYRRVMGKEIKFLLHFVKESKQDESGMPNNRFLAERTGGTYSTLKVQPAELEDSGVYFCASSPREAMNTEAFFGQGTRLTVV.

V and J are TRBV28 and TRBJ2-7, with D unclear. The CDR3 totals 12 residues. Germline-derived CDR1 and CDR2 are MDHEN and SYDVKM. The ends were cut back, 4 bases at V and 0 bases at J, with 4 bases in the middle. CDR3 amino acids: CASSSLSYEQYF. The CDR3 DNA is TGTGCCAGCAGTTCCCTCTCCTACGAGCAGTACTTC.

V is TRBV10-3 and J is TRBJ2-7; TRBD2 matches at 10 bases. Germline CDR1 is ENHRY and CDR2 is SYGVKD. V was pared by 6 bases and J by 4 bases, with 6 bases of the junction left unmatched. The CDR3 extends over 14 amino acids. CDR3: CAISLAGEAYEQYF. As DNA, the CDR3 is TGTGCCATCAGCCTAGCGGGAGAAGCTTACGAGCAGTACTTC.

J is TRBJ2-7 and V is TRBV19; 7 positions agree with TRBD1. The CDR3 extends over 14 amino acids. The V gene end was trimmed by 5 bases and the J gene end by 3 bases; junction bases not matched to a gene: 7. Germline lookup yields CDR1 LNHDA and CDR2 SQIVND (reference sequence). The CDR3, as DNA: TGTGCCAGTAGTCTCCGGGACAGTCTCTACGAGCAGTACTTC. Its protein product is CASSLRDSLYEQYF.

V usage is TRBV13 and J usage is TRBJ2-3; TRBD1 matches 11 bases. Trimming took 4 bases from V and 9 from J; bases not matched to a gene: 12. This CDR3 spans 16 amino acids. Germline V gene sequence: CDR1 PRHDT, CDR2 FYEKMQ (reference sequence). CDR3 nucleotide sequence: TGTGCCAGCAGCTACGAAGGACAGGGGGCGCATGTCACGCAGTATTTT. Translating gives CASSYEGQGAHVTQYF.

The chain combines TRBV5-4 with TRBJ1-1, with TRBD1 matching 10 bases. V dropped 3 bases and J dropped 3; count of bases not matched to a gene: 5. Germline V gene sequence: CDR1 SGHNT, CDR2 YYREEE (reference sequence). The CDR3 covers 15 residues. The CDR3 region has the DNA TGTGCCAGCAGCTCAAGGGACAGGGGAGACACTGAAGCTTTCTTT. It is translated as CASSSRDRGDTEAFF.

V and J are TRBV5-8 and TRBJ2-7; D perhaps matches TRBD2 (5 bases). The CDR3 has 14 residues. V shed 4 bases and J shed 2 bases, with 13 bases lying between them. Germline lookup yields CDR1 SGHTS and CDR2 YDEGEE. Here the CDR3 DNA reads TGTGCCAGCAGCGTACCTGGACTTGCCTACGAGCAGTACTTC. Residues: CASSVPGLAYEQYF.

CDR3 sequence: CASSPDRGRRNQPQHF. The CDR3 DNA reads as TGTGCCAGCAGCCCGGACAGGGGGCGTAGGAATCAGCCCCAGCATTTT. The chain couples TRBV5-8 to TRBJ1-5; 11 positions match TRBD1. The CDR3 has 16 amino acids. Germline trimming cut 4 bases from V and 4 bases from J; bases unmatched to any gene: 7. The germline CDR1 and CDR2 sequences are SGHTS and YDEGEE.

This chain joins TRBV10-3 and TRBJ1-2; D may be TRBD1 (5 bases). V lost 4 bases and J 0 bases, leaving 15 bases between the germline ends. The CDR3 extends over 16 amino acids. CDR1 is ENHRY, CDR2 SYGVKD, per germline. The CDR3 bases are TGTGCCATCAGTGTGGGCGGGACGGCAGCTAACTATGGCTACACCTTC. Translation gives CAISVGGTAANYGYTF.

The CDR3 sequence is CASSYSNVYEQYF. The CDR3 DNA sequence: TGTGCCAGCAGTTACTCGAACGTCTACGAGCAGTACTTC. V usage is TRBV6-5 and J usage is TRBJ2-7; D gene unclear. This CDR3 contains 13 residues. Germline V gene sequence: CDR1 MNHEY, CDR2 SVGAGI. V was pared by 0 bases and J by 3 bases, with 6 bases between.

Only one count was recorded for this clone. This chain connects TRBV15 to TRBJ1-5; a possible D gene is TRBD1 (6 bases). Germline loops: CDR1 LNHNV, CDR2 YYDKDF (reference sequence). CDR3 length: 16 amino acids. Trimming stripped 0 bases from V and 5 bases from J, with 14 bases between. The CDR3 nucleotides are TGTGCCACCAGCAGAGATTGGGGGCAGTCGGATCAGCCCCAGCATTTT. It codes for CATSRDWGQSDQPQHF.

In nucleotides, the CDR3 is TGTGCCAGCGAGGGGGTTCCGGTTCAGGGGTCTCTAGTTATCGCCGGAAACACCATATATTTT. Encoded protein: CASEGVPVQGSLVIAGNTIYF. The chain employs TRBV2 and TRBJ1-3; D perhaps matches TRBD1 (6 bases). The germline gives CDR1 SNHLY, CDR2 FYNNEI. CDR3 length: 21 residues. V was shortened by 8 bases and J by 4 bases, with 36 bases between the two germline ends.

V usage is TRBV19 and J usage is TRBJ2-7; TRBD2 matches 10 bases. In germline, CDR1 is LNHDA, CDR2 SQIVND (reference sequence). The CDR3 is 15 amino acids. Losses at the gene ends were 3 bases for V and 2 bases for J; bases not matched to a gene: 4. DNA of the CDR3: TGTGCCAGTAGTATTGGAGCGGGAGGGCCCTACGAGCAGTACTTC. Protein: CASSIGAGGPYEQYF.